The 2 T cell receptor beta chains listed next were all sequenced from one sample in a study of cytomegalovirus exposure and HLA in healthy donors. The PCR used 60 Vbeta and 13 Jbeta primers. The data were produced by immunoSEQ multiplex PCR, yet TCRdb's version contains in-frame clones alone and is incomplete. Of 95,000 to 120,000 clones listed, 70% to 80% are singletons. The sequencing sample was made of PBMCs. These receptors were collected from a woman aged 25-40 years in good health and CMV-seropositive.

V gene TRBV21-1 combines with J gene TRBJ1-5; the D call in the table, TRBD1, was not verified against the DNA. TRBV21-1 is a documented pseudogene. The CDR3 is 18 residues long. The chain's CDR3 is CASRDLKTGTGGNQPQHF. CDR3 nucleotides: TGTGCCAGCAGGGATTTGAAAACCGGGACAGGGGGCAATCAGCCCCAGCATTTT.

V gene TRBV7-9 combines with J gene TRBJ2-1; the D gene is possibly TRBD1 (5 bases). This CDR3 region has 15 residues. Trimming left V 8 bases short and J 7 bases short, with 21 bases between. The germline gives CDR1 SEHNR, CDR2 FQNEAQ (reference sequence). CDR3 sequence reads: CASGPPDVGANEQFF. The CDR3 nucleotides are TGTGCCAGCGGCCCACCTGATGTAGGGGCGAATGAGCAGTTCTTC. The complete variable domain, with remaining parts taken from reference TRBV7-9 and TRBJ2-1, reads DTGVSQNPRHKITKRGQNVTFRCDPISEHNRLYWYRQTLGQGPEFLTYFQNEAQLEKSRLLSDRFSAERPKGSFSTLEIQRTEQGDSAMYLCASGPPDVGANEQFFGPGTRLTVL.